One T cell receptor (beta chain) is described in this entry. The data belong to a study of blood T cell repertoires in COVID-19. At the level of the study: COVID-19 samples, acute and convalescent, were from the United States, Italy and Spain. T cells, B-cell-depleted T cells, or PBMCs supplied cDNA or gDNA.

Original analysis: Estimation of nucleated cell counts was performed using reference gene primer amplification. Clones were sequenced by immunoSEQ multiplex PCR, and TCRdb holds only the in-frame ones, with some missing. That table gives V, J and clone size, and the DNA gave D and trimming. The sample lists under 300,000 clones, roughly 85% seen once, with roughly 3.4% in the top ten. Sequencing was carried out using peripheral blood. This clonotype was sampled from a young woman with acute or convalescent COVID-19.

The CDR3 DNA follows: TGTGCCAGCAGCCCAGGGGGAAAAGCATCCTATGGCTACACCTTC. It translates to CASSPGGKASYGYTF. This chain connects TRBV9 to TRBJ1-2; TRBD1 matches at 7 bases. CDR3 size: 15 residues. The junction had 10 bases not matched to a gene; V was cut back by 4 bases and J by 4 bases. Germline V gene sequence: CDR1 SGDLS, CDR2 YYNGEE.